The entry below gives a single T cell receptor (beta chain) sequence along with its context. Its specificity is unknown. This specimen belongs to a study of T cells expressing NK-cell markers. For the study at large: Sorted CD3+CD56-NKG2C+, CD3+CD56+NKG2C- and CD3+CD56+NKG2C+ T cells were the source of the TCR beta repertoires. Eight donors were sequenced, seven testing HCMV-seropositive and one testing seronegative. Whole-study findings and limits: These same clonotypes (in a handful of donors) also led the CD3+CD56-NKG2C+ fraction.

CDR3 size: 18 residues. TCRdb re-called the 5' RACE reads; every CDR3 protein appears as one record, without DNA. This repertoire includes about 460,000 distinct CDR3 sequences. The source is a woman aged 50 to 60 in good health. The V gene is TRBV12-3 or TRBV12-4, the J gene TRBJ2-1; TCRdb picks TRBD2, but there is no DNA to check that call. The sample consisted of blood T cells: a sorted CD56 or NKG2C T cell subset, CD4+ or CD8+ T cells, or bulk PBMC T cells (not recorded which). Here the CDR3 reads CASSIRGFAGGLYNEQFF.